This T cell receptor (beta chain) was captured by sequencing in a study of blood T cell repertoires in COVID-19. Using immunoSEQ multiplex PCR, the repertoire was profiled, and TCRdb retains in-frame clones only, with some absent. Counted here are some 43,000 clones, 80% to 90% occurring once; the ten biggest clones make up approximately 4.7%. The CDR3 extends over 15 amino acids. V was pared by 4 bases and J by 1 base, with 8 bases of the junction left unmatched. Germline V gene data show CDR1 as SQVTM and CDR2 as ANQGSEA. The V and J genes are TRBV29-1 and TRBJ2-3; 7 bases fit TRBD2. Source material: peripheral blood. The TCR originated in a human donor in a cohort sampled during active COVID-19. CDR3 protein: CSVVALADRTDTQYF. CDR3 bases: TGCAGCGTTGTGGCGCTAGCGGACCGCACAGATACGCAGTATTTT.